This T cell receptor beta chain was captured by sequencing in a study of blood T cells in healthy people across ages. Findings and caveats of the study: More naive CD4+ cells and higher diversity were found in long-lived than in aged donors. Estimates based on one million T cells were treated as lower bounds. Changes in expanded clonotypes were possibly confounded, as the CMV status of donors was unknown.

Concerning this clonotype: No antigen is known for it.

V lost 4 bases and J 7 bases, leaving 16 bases between the germline ends. This CDR3 is 14 amino acids long. Germline CDR1 is SGHAT and CDR2 is FQNNGV. A J-beta primer mix and a sample-barcoded 5' primer were used in a second PCR of about 7 to 12 cycles. Carrying 12 random nucleotides, a template-switch adaptor labeled each individual cDNA molecule. One entry per CDR3 protein results from TCRdb running MiXCR on the 5' RACE reads. The sample consists of roughly 1,500,000 distinct CDR3 sequences, around 35% of them appearing once. This clonotype originated in a woman in her 30s in good health. Sequencing input: blood. This chain connects TRBV11-2 to TRBJ1-2; unclear D gene. CDR3 coding DNA: TGTGCCAGCAGCTCGGACGGCAAGCGGGCTGGCTACACCTTC. Encoded protein: CASSSDGKRAGYTF.